One and the same sample provided the 20 T cell receptor beta chains below, sequenced in a study of PD-1 blockade in classical Hodgkin lymphoma. The protocol was immunoSEQ multiplex PCR, while the TCRdb copy is restricted to in-frame clones and leaves out a portion. The sample consists of 25,000 to 35,000 clones, approximately 85% of them appearing once. This sample's time point: cycle 4 day 1 (C4D1), after less than 7 weeks of nivolumab. In every patient, relapse followed autologous stem cell transplantation, while exposure to brentuximab vedotin differed. Negative selection with magnetic separation was used to purify CD4+ T cells from thawed PBMCs. Here the sequenced sample was CD4+ T cells from blood, taken before the fourth cycle of nivolumab. The source of these receptors is a human donor with classical Hodgkin lymphoma.

The chain employs TRBV19 and TRBJ1-6, with D maybe TRBD1 (5 bases). The CDR3 has 13 amino acids. The germline V gene has CDR1 LNHDA and CDR2 SQIVND (reference sequence). V was cut by 4 bases and J by 10 bases, with 11 bases left in between. The CDR3 protein is CASSRGLTSPLHF. In DNA form, the CDR3 reads TGTGCCAGTAGTAGGGGCCTAACATCACCCCTCCACTTT.

The gene calls are TRBV10-1 and TRBJ1-5; a possible D gene is TRBD1 (5 bases). This CDR3 has 15 amino acids. Germline V lookup: CDR1 WNHNN, CDR2 SYGVQD (reference sequence). Trimming stripped 11 bases from V and 5 bases from J, with 22 bases between. The CDR3 is CAPNQGEGEHQPQHF. CDR3 DNA sequence: TGCGCCCCCAATCAAGGGGAGGGAGAGCATCAGCCCCAGCATTTT.

CDR3: CASSLGERSYGYTF. The CDR3 DNA reads TGTGCCAGCAGTTTAGGGGAACGTTCCTATGGCTACACCTTC. This chain connects TRBV28 to TRBJ1-2; D is uncertain. The length of the CDR3 is 14 residues. Germline V gives CDR1 MDHEN, CDR2 SYDVKM. Trimming shortened V by 2 bases and J by 4 bases, and 11 bases separated the two germline ends.

This chain joins TRBV19 and TRBJ1-5, with 7 bases identical to TRBD1. The germline gives CDR1 LNHDA, CDR2 SQIVND (reference sequence). The V gene end was trimmed by 6 bases and the J gene end by 5 bases; junction bases not matched to a gene: 13. This CDR3 contains 16 residues. CDR3 in DNA: TGTGCCAGTAGGGCCTGGTGGCGAGGGGGCGATCAGCCCCAGCATTTT. Translated, it gives CASRAWWRGGDQPQHF.

This clone was seen only once. This chain connects TRBV7-9 to TRBJ2-1; the match to TRBD2 covers 8 bases. The CDR3 sequence is 17 residues long. Trimming removed 3 bases from V and 3 bases from J; junction bases left unmatched: 10. Germline loops: CDR1 SEHNR, CDR2 FQNEAQ (reference sequence). CDR3 nucleotide sequence: TGTGCCAGCAGCTTCGGACTAGCTGGGTTAGGCTACAATGAGCAGTTCTTC. It is translated as CASSFGLAGLGYNEQFF.

This chain connects TRBV5-6 to TRBJ2-7; 9 nucleotides match TRBD1. Unmatched junction bases numbered 12, after V lost 5 bases and J lost 0 bases. CDR3 length: 17 amino acids. CDR1 and CDR2 from the germline V gene are SGHDT and YYEEEE. Here the CDR3 DNA reads TGTGCCAGCAGTCAATCCCCGACAGGGGGATTCTCCTACGAGCAGTACTTC. Translating it yields CASSQSPTGGFSYEQYF.

The chain joins TRBV7-9 to TRBJ1-1, with D perhaps TRBD1 (6 bases). Germline CDR1 and CDR2: SEHNR and FQNEAQ (reference sequence). CDR3 length equals 14 residues. Trimming removed 5 bases at V and 2 bases at J, with 12 bases between. The CDR3 DNA follows: TGTGCCAGCAGCCTTGGACAGTACAACACTGAAGCTTTCTTT. Its translation: CASSLGQYNTEAFF.

This clone was observed once. The J gene is TRBJ1-1, the V gene TRBV2; D possibly corresponds to TRBD1 (5 bases). The CDR3 runs 13 residues. Per germline, CDR1 SNHLY and CDR2 FYNNEI. The V gene lost 10 bases and the J gene lost 0 bases, with 12 bases spanning the gap. The CDR3 nucleotides read TGTGCCACCCTGACAGCATTGAACACTGAAGCTTTCTTT. Translated, it gives CATLTALNTEAFF.

The rearrangement uses TRBV18 and TRBJ1-3, with D maybe TRBD1 (6 bases). This CDR3 has 15 residues. Trimming stripped 2 bases from V and 0 bases from J, with 8 bases between. The germline V gene encodes CDR1 KGHSH and CDR2 LQKENI. DNA of the CDR3: TGTGCCAGCTCACCAAGACAGGCCTCTGGAAACACCATATATTTT. This encodes CASSPRQASGNTIYF. Filled out from reference TRBV18 and TRBJ1-3, the complete variable domain reads NAGVMQNPRHLVRRRGQEARLRCSPMKGHSHVYWYRQLPEEGLKFMVYLQKENIIDESGMPKERFSAEFPKEGPSILRIQQVVRGDSAAYFCASSPRQASGNTIYFGEGSWLTVV.

V gene TRBV29-1 combines with J gene TRBJ1-2; D not resolved. V was shortened by 4 bases and J by 2 bases, with 8 bases between the two germline ends. From germline, CDR1 is SQVTM and CDR2 ANQGSEA. The CDR3 has 12 amino acids. CDR3 amino acids: CSVVTANYGYTF. The DNA of the CDR3 is TGCAGCGTTGTTACCGCGAACTATGGCTACACCTTC.

The chain couples TRBV5-8 to TRBJ2-1, with D possibly TRBD2 on 7 matching bases. With 4 bases removed from V and 5 bases from J, the gap between germline ends came to 22 bases. The CDR3 runs to 17 residues. Germline V lookup: CDR1 SGHTS, CDR2 YDEGEE. As DNA, the CDR3 is TGTGCCAGCAGCGGGGGGGCCCTAGTGGAAGGGAACAATGAGCAGTTCTTC. Translating it yields CASSGGALVEGNNEQFF.

The chain carries TRBV14 and TRBJ2-2, with 9 positions matching TRBD1. The CDR3 loop spans 21 amino acids. CDR1 SGHDN and CDR2 FVKESK come from the germline V gene. Trimming cost V 2 bases and J 3 bases; bases outside gene matches: 19. The CDR3 reads CASSQPQGAGRTEKDTGELFF. The CDR3 DNA is TGTGCCAGCAGCCAACCACAGGGGGCCGGACGTACCGAAAAGGACACCGGGGAGCTGTTTTTT.

The gene calls are TRBV6-4 and TRBJ1-2; D may be TRBD1 (5 bases). The length of the CDR3 is 13 residues. Per the germline V gene, CDR1 is MRHNA and CDR2 is SNTAGT. V lost 2 bases and J 3 bases, leaving 7 bases between the germline ends. CDR3 bases: TGTGCCAGCAGTGACGGGGGATACTATGGCTACACCTTC. This codes for CASSDGGYYGYTF.

This clone was found once. The chain recombines TRBV6-7 with TRBJ1-2; D is perhaps TRBD1 (5 bases). TRBV6-7 is recorded as an ORF, its role being uncertain. The V and J ends lost 2 bases and 0 bases respectively, with 10 bases between them. This CDR3 is 15 amino acids long. CDR3 sequence reads: CASSYGQAANYGYTF. The CDR3 coding sequence is TGTGCCAGCAGTTACGGACAAGCAGCTAACTATGGCTACACCTTC.

This clone was recorded a few times. The V and J genes are TRBV5-4 and TRBJ1-2; D gene ambiguous. V was clipped by 4 bases and J by 7 bases, with 8 bases between them. Germline values: CDR1 SGHNT, CDR2 YYREEE (reference sequence). This CDR3 comprises 11 residues. The CDR3 reads CASSPGFGYTF. Written as DNA, the CDR3 is TGTGCCAGCAGCCCCGGTTTTGGCTACACCTTC.

This clone was recorded a few times. This sequence joins TRBV5-1 and TRBJ1-5; the D gene is possibly TRBD1 (5 bases). Germline lookup yields CDR1 SGHRS and CDR2 YFSETQ. The CDR3 runs 13 residues. Trimming removed 1 base from V and 7 bases from J, with 9 bases in between. CDR3 residues: CASSLNGGQPQHF. In nucleotides, the CDR3 is TGCGCCAGCAGCTTGAATGGGGGACAGCCCCAGCATTTT.

The chain links TRBV6-1 to TRBJ2-5; D gene unclear. This CDR3 comprises 14 residues. Trimming stripped 6 bases from V and 0 bases from J, with 11 bases between. Germline V lookup: CDR1 MNHNS, CDR2 SASEGT. CDR3 sequence reads: CASSGPGYQETQYF. The CDR3 DNA is TGTGCCAGCAGCGGGCCGGGTTACCAAGAGACCCAGTACTTC.

The V call is TRBV13, the J call TRBJ2-2, with no clear D. V lost 4 bases, J lost 3 bases, and 9 bases lay in between. The CDR3 spans 14 residues. Germline CDR1 PRHDT, CDR2 FYEKMQ (reference sequence). This chain's CDR3 is CASSSRLDTGELFF. The CDR3 DNA reads as TGTGCCAGCAGCTCCCGTTTGGACACCGGGGAGCTGTTTTTT.

This sequence joins TRBV19 and TRBJ2-7; TRBD1 matches 8 bases. The CDR3 length is 14 residues. The junction had 1 base not matched to a gene; V was cut back by 1 base and J by 2 bases. The germline CDR1 and CDR2 sequences are LNHDA and SQIVND (reference sequence). DNA of the CDR3: TGTGCCAGTAGTATAGGGACAGGGACCTACGAGCAGTACTTC. Translated, it gives CASSIGTGTYEQYF.

This clone was observed once. Other DNA sequences within the sample encode an identical CDR3. The genes are TRBV28 and TRBJ1-1; 10 nucleotides agree with TRBD1. The CDR3 consists of 12 residues. The V gene end was trimmed by 3 bases and the J gene end by 11 bases; junction bases not matched to a gene: 3. Germline V lookup: CDR1 MDHEN, CDR2 SYDVKM. The CDR3 DNA sequence: TGTGCCAGCAGTTTGCCGGGACAGGGGGCTTTCTTT. Its translation is CASSLPGQGAFF.